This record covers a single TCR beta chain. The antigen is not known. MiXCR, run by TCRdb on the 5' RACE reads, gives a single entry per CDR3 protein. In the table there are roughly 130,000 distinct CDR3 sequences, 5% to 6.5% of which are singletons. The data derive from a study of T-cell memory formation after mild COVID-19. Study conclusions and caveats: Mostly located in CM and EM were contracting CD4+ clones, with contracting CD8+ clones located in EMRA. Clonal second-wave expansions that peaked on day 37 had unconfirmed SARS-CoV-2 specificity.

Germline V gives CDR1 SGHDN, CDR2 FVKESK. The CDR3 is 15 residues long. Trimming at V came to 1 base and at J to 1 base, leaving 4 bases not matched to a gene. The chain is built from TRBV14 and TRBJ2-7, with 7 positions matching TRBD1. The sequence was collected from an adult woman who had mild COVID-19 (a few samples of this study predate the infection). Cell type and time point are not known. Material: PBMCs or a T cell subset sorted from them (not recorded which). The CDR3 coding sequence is TGTGCCAGCAGCCAAGTCCTGACAGGGTCCTACGAGCAGTACTTC. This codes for CASSQVLTGSYEQYF. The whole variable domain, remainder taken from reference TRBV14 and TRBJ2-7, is EAGVTQFPSHSVIEKGQTVTLRCDPISGHDNLYWYRRVMGKEIKFLLHFVKESKQDESGMPNNRFLAERTGGTYSTLKVQPAELEDSGVYFCASSQVLTGSYEQYFGPGTRLTVT.